This TCR beta chain derives from a study of T cell responses to AZD1222 COVID-19 vaccine. Method: immunoSEQ multiplex PCR; TCRdb's copy keeps in-frame clones and lacks some. This sample has 150,000 to 200,000 clones, with 85% to 95% found just once. General study results and limits: Along spike, vaccine-associated CD4 TCRs were found throughout, with dominance at 160-218 and 743-854. The donor group comprised mostly white British people and more females; the analysis possibly underestimated clonal diversity. At study baseline, merely more than 5 AZD1222 recipients were seropositive. After the peak T cell response, and only then, were repertoires sampled.

This clone was counted once. Its antigen is still unknown. V lost 3 bases and J lost 1; bases outside the gene matches: 11. The length of the CDR3 is 17 residues. Germline V lookup: CDR1 SGHAT, CDR2 FQNNGV. This clonotype was obtained from an adult who received the MenACWY meningococcal vaccine as a control. Sequencing was performed on peripheral blood, taken 28 days after the second dose of the MenACWY control vaccine. The gene calls are TRBV11-2 and TRBJ2-5; 7 positions agree with TRBD2. The chain's CDR3 is CASSFFGGASGQETQYF. For the CDR3, the DNA is TGTGCCAGCAGCTTTTTCGGCGGGGCTAGCGGCCAAGAGACCCAGTACTTC.